This T cell receptor beta chain was identified during a study of persistence of HIV-infected CD4 T cells. Study in general: Isolated cells were CMV- and HIV-1 Gag-responding CD4+ T cells. Overall study results and limits: Compared with CD3/CD28-stimulated cells, CMV- and Gag-responding cells showed lower TCRbeta richness.

This clone is deemed medium-sized. Its antigen is as yet unknown. Overlapping HIV-1 Gag 15-mer peptides at about 1 ug per peptide per mL were used. CD40L-negative CD69-negative CD45RO-high memory CD4+ T cells were sorted as populations depleted of antigen-responding cells. Donors had CD4+ T cell counts above 400 cells/uL and were CMV-seropositive. Anti-CD28/CD49d costimulation, CD40-blocking antibody and enfuvirtide were given to CD8-depleted PBMCs for roughly 20 hours. V lost 6 bases and J lost 0, with 14 bases in between. Germline V gene data show CDR1 as MNHEY and CDR2 as SVGAGI. This CDR3 has 15 residues. This was the immunoSEQ version 4 assay in survey mode. The protocol was immunoSEQ multiplex PCR, while the TCRdb copy is restricted to in-frame clones and leaves out a portion. The sample includes about 40,000 clones, approximately 78% of them seen just once.

The specimen was CD4+ T cells sorted from PBMCs after approximately 19-hour stimulation, collected from a patient who received antiretroviral therapy. The V gene is TRBV6-5, the J gene TRBJ1-1; no definite D call. The source is an adult man with HIV who was CMV-seropositive. The CDR3 bases are TGTGCCAGCAGCCAAAAGGCTCCCATGAACACTGAAGCTTTCTTT. Encoded protein: CASSQKAPMNTEAFF.